This note documents a single T cell receptor beta chain sequence. This sample was taken from a study of blood T cells in healthy people across ages. The authors ran a second PCR of about 7 to 11 cycles using a sample-barcoded 5' primer and a J-beta primer mix. One entry per CDR3 protein results from TCRdb running MiXCR on the 5' RACE reads. The repertoire holds 1.5 million to 2 million distinct CDR3 sequences, with about 31% as singletons. CDR3 length equals 14 residues. Trimming left V 5 bases short and J 5 bases short, with 18 bases between. The germline CDR1 and CDR2 sequences are DFQATT and SNEGSKA (reference sequence).

Sequenced material: blood. The clonotype originates from a woman aged 25 to 39 in good health. The genes are TRBV20-1 and TRBJ2-5, with D possibly being TRBD2 (6 bases). The CDR3 DNA reads TGCAGTGCTCCCTTGGGTGGGGGGACCGAGACCCAGTACTTC. Its protein is CSAPLGGGTETQYF.